The 18 T cell receptor beta chains below all came from one sample that was sequenced in a study of T cells in Graves' hyperthyroidism and ophthalmopathy. Template material for amplifying TCR beta CDR3 regions consisted of RNA transcripts. Carried out on the TCR CDR3, a first-round RT-PCR used the HTBI primer set. TCRdb passed the multiplex PCR reads through MiXCR, listing each CDR3 protein once. The data show approximately 300,000 distinct CDR3 sequences, approximately 18% seen once. The specimen sequenced was blood. The receptors here all came from a man in his fifties or sixties with Graves' ophthalmopathy.

The sample holds many counts of this clonotype. The chain recombines TRBV27 with TRBJ1-1; no firm D call. Between the trimmed V and J ends, which lost 1 base and 9 bases, there was a span of 15 bases. There are 14 residues in the CDR3. The germline gives CDR1 MNHEY, CDR2 SMNVEV (reference sequence). The CDR3: CASSLYGDTRQAFF. CDR3 in DNA: TGTGCCAGCAGTTTATATGGCGACACGAGGCAAGCTTTCTTT.

The chain carries TRBV20-1 and TRBJ2-1, with D possibly matching TRBD1 (5 bases). The CDR3 has 11 amino acids. CDR1 and CDR2 (germline): DFQATT, SNEGSKA (reference sequence). The CDR3 nucleotides are TGCTCCCTTGACAGAAACAATGAGCAGTTCTTC. Protein product: CSLDRNNEQFF.

This clonotype was detected a few times. J is TRBJ2-3 and V is TRBV3-1; D perhaps matches TRBD2 (6 bases). The CDR3 runs to 15 residues. Trimming stripped 1 base from V and 4 bases from J, with 12 bases between. The germline V gene encodes CDR1 LGHDT and CDR2 YNNKEL (reference sequence). CDR3 in amino acids: CASSQVPGGADTQYF. The CDR3 nucleotides read TGTGCCAGCAGCCAAGTCCCTGGCGGGGCAGATACGCAGTATTTT.

This clonotype was counted only a few times. The CDR3 is CASSPPGRGEKLFF. The CDR3 bases are TGTGCCAGCAGCCCCCCCGGAAGGGGTGAAAAACTGTTTTTT. V and J are TRBV14 and TRBJ1-4, with D possibly TRBD1 on 5 matching bases. CDR1 and CDR2 from the germline V gene are SGHDN and FVKESK. This CDR3 is built from 14 residues. The ends were cut back, 4 bases at V and 7 bases at J, with 13 bases in the middle.

This clonotype was picked up a small number of times. The chain couples TRBV28 to TRBJ1-3; 9 bases map to TRBD1. V was pared by 2 bases and J by 2 bases, with 4 bases of the junction left unmatched. The CDR3 length is 16 residues. Germline CDR1 is MDHEN and CDR2 is SYDVKM. The CDR3 DNA follows: TGTGCCAGCAGTTTAGCGAGGACAGGGGCTGGAAACACCATATATTTT. Protein product: CASSLARTGAGNTIYF.

J is TRBJ2-3 and V is TRBV12-3 or TRBV12-4, with 8 bases that match TRBD2. J was trimmed by 4 bases and V by 3 bases; bases with no gene match: 6. The CDR3 runs 15 residues. CDR3 loop: CASSFLAGMADTQYF. CDR3 bases: TGTGCCAGCAGTTTTCTAGCGGGTATGGCAGATACGCAGTATTTT.

The V gene is TRBV20-1, the J gene TRBJ1-6; 9 bases are a match to TRBD1. V lost 6 bases to trimming and J lost 10 bases; unmatched junction nucleotides: 10. CDR1 is DFQATT and CDR2 is SNEGSKA in the germline V gene (reference sequence). The CDR3 is made up of 14 amino acids. CDR3 protein: CSAEQGAEVSPLHF. In DNA form, the CDR3 reads TGCAGTGCAGAACAGGGGGCCGAGGTGTCACCCCTCCACTTT.

The rearrangement links TRBV20-1 to TRBJ2-1, with 9 bases that match TRBD1. Germline V gene lookup returns CDR1 DFQATT and CDR2 SNEGSKA (reference sequence). The CDR3 runs to 16 residues. V gave up 0 bases and J gave up 5 bases; unmatched junction bases: 8. CDR3 protein: CSARDGTGKTHNEQFF. CDR3 in DNA: TGCAGTGCTAGAGATGGGACAGGGAAGACGCACAATGAGCAGTTCTTC.

In this sample, this clonotype turned up many times. This chain joins TRBV7-2 and TRBJ2-7; a possible D gene is TRBD2 (6 bases). Germline values: CDR1 SGHTA, CDR2 FQGNSA. The CDR3 totals 15 residues. V was trimmed by 5 bases and J by 0 bases, leaving 14 bases between them. Written as DNA, the CDR3 is TGTGCCAGCAGCCCCACCCGACTAGTCTCCTACGAGCAGTACTTC. Translating it yields CASSPTRLVSYEQYF. The full variable domain, its missing parts supplied by reference TRBV7-2 and TRBJ2-7, is GAGVSQSPSNKVTEKGKDVELRCDPISGHTALYWYRQSLGQGLEFLIYFQGNSAPDKSGLPSDRFSAERTGGSVSTLTIQRTQQEDSAVYLCASSPTRLVSYEQYFGPGTRLTVT.

This clonotype was counted a few times. V and J are TRBV7-9 and TRBJ1-2; weak D call: TRBD1 (5 bases). Trimming left V 1 base short and J 5 bases short, with 20 bases between. The germline V gene encodes CDR1 SEHNR and CDR2 FQNEAQ (reference sequence). The CDR3 is 17 amino acids. The CDR3 coding sequence is TGTGCCAGCAGCTTAGAGGTCCCAGGACACTTTCGGTATGGCTACACCTTC. This codes for CASSLEVPGHFRYGYTF.

This clonotype was picked up many times. The chain has TRBV7-3 and TRBJ2-7; D remains ambiguous. V shed 5 bases and J shed 6 bases, with 17 bases lying between them. Germline CDR1 and CDR2: SGHTA and FQGTGA. The CDR3 is 14 amino acids. The CDR3 DNA reads TGTGCCAGCAGCCCTAATCGGCGGTATGGCGAGCAGTACTTC. Protein: CASSPNRRYGEQYF. Looking up the rest from reference TRBV7-3 and TRBJ2-7 gives the full variable domain: GAGVSQTPSNKVTEKGKYVELRCDPISGHTALYWYRQSLGQGPEFLIYFQGTGAADDSGLPNDRFFAVRPEGSVSTLKIQRTERGDSAVYLCASSPNRRYGEQYFGPGTRLTVT.

The V call is TRBV28, the J call TRBJ2-5; 7 nucleotides match TRBD1. CDR1 and CDR2 (germline): MDHEN, SYDVKM. Germline trimming cut 5 bases from V and 5 bases from J; bases unmatched to any gene: 2. This CDR3 spans 12 amino acids. CDR3 region: CASSETGETQYF. In nucleotides, the CDR3 is TGTGCCAGCAGTGAGACAGGGGAGACCCAGTACTTC.

The J gene is TRBJ2-5, the V gene TRBV5-6; D tentatively fits TRBD1 or TRBD2 (5 bases each). Trimming took 4 bases from V and 3 from J, leaving 16 bases between them. The CDR3 sequence is 15 residues long. The germline V gene has CDR1 SGHDT and CDR2 YYEEEE. Written as DNA, the CDR3 is TGTGCCAGCAGCGGGCTGGGACCACGAAAAGAGACCCAGTACTTC. It is translated as CASSGLGPRKETQYF.

This clonotype was found a few times. This CDR3 is CASSQGFRAETQYF. The DNA of the CDR3 is TGCGCCAGCAGCCAAGGATTCAGGGCGGAGACCCAGTACTTC. The V gene is TRBV4-1, the J gene TRBJ2-5; a weak D match, TRBD1 (5 bases). The CDR3 is made up of 14 amino acids. The V and J ends lost 1 base and 5 bases respectively, with 11 bases between them. Germline loops: CDR1 MGHRA, CDR2 YSYEKL.

This clonotype was detected only a few times. The V gene is TRBV19, the J gene TRBJ2-1; D not resolved. Germline CDR1 reads LNHDA; CDR2 reads SQIVND (reference sequence). V lost 3 bases, J lost 0 bases, and 0 bases lay in between. The CDR3 has 12 residues. CDR3 sequence reads: CASSISYNEQFF. CDR3 sequence (DNA): TGTGCCAGTAGTATCTCCTACAATGAGCAGTTCTTC.

The sample holds a few counts of this clonotype. V and J are TRBV29-1 and TRBJ2-1; either TRBD1 or TRBD2 may supply D (5 bases each). This CDR3 has 12 residues. CDR1 is SQVTM, CDR2 ANQGSEA, per germline. V lost 0 bases and J 10 bases, leaving 10 bases between the germline ends. CDR3 sequence reads: CSVEDGTREQFF. CDR3 DNA sequence: TGCAGCGTTGAAGACGGGACCAGAGAGCAGTTCTTC.

This clonotype was detected many times. The chain uses TRBV18 and TRBJ2-3; D might be TRBD2 (5 bases). Germline values: CDR1 KGHSH, CDR2 LQKENI. This CDR3 comprises 15 residues. V was shortened by 2 bases and J by 4 bases, with 13 bases between the two germline ends. The CDR3 reads CASSPNQRVADTQYF. The CDR3 DNA sequence: TGTGCCAGCTCACCAAACCAGAGGGTGGCAGATACGCAGTATTTT.

Remarks on this clonotype: Given a much more abundant clone one base away, this may be a read error. J is TRBJ2-7 and V is TRBV27, with D maybe TRBD2 (5 bases). The CDR3 loop spans 15 amino acids. The germline gives CDR1 MNHEY, CDR2 SMNVEV (reference sequence). In nucleotides, the CDR3 is TGTGCCAGCAGCCCCGCGAGCGGAACAGCCTACGGGCAGTACTTC. Encoded protein: CASSPASGTAYGQYF.